This T cell receptor beta chain was identified during a study of blood T cells in healthy people across ages. Combining a sample-barcoded 5' primer with a J-beta primer mix, a second PCR ran for about 7 to 11 cycles. TCRdb analysed the 5' RACE reads with MiXCR anew, one entry per CDR3 protein. The sample records over 600,000 distinct CDR3 sequences, more than 20% being singletons. The study, taken as a whole, reports: Donors of long life had a larger count of naive CD4+ cells and greater diversity than aged donors. There was a strong correlation between TCR beta diversity and naive T cell percentage.

To note about this clonotype: The antigen remains undetermined.

The V segment lost 6 bases and the J segment 2 bases; nucleotides outside the gene matches: 19. CDR3 length equals 18 residues. Germline assignment: CDR1 SGHAT and CDR2 FQNNGV. The source is a man in his 70s in good health. Sequencing input: blood. The chain is built from TRBV11-2 and TRBJ2-7, with 7 bases that match TRBD2. For the CDR3, the DNA is TGTGCCAGCAGTCCCGTTCGGGGAGGGCAGGGAAGCACCTACGAGCAGTACTTC. Its protein is CASSPVRGGQGSTYEQYF. Full variable domain (remainder filled in from reference TRBV11-2 and TRBJ2-7): EAGVAQSPRYKIIEKRQSVAFWCNPISGHATLYWYQQILGQGPKLLIQFQNNGVVDDSQLPKDRFSAERLKGVDSTLKIQPAKLEDSAVYLCASSPVRGGQGSTYEQYFGPGTRLTVT.